This T cell receptor beta chain emerged from a study of metastatic and nonmetastatic thyroid tumors. Study background: Both malignant and benign thyroid patients supplied peripheral blood and tumor or nodule tissue samples, across which the repertoires of these patients were then compared.

Ahead of thyroid surgery, no patient had received treatment of any kind. The V gene's germline CDR1 is DFQATT and CDR2 SNEGSKA (reference sequence). Deletions cut 5 bases from V and 1 base from J, with 12 bases between. This CDR3 has 14 amino acids. Whole-study findings and limits: Malignant thyroid tumors reportedly exceeded benign nodules significantly in TCR beta diversity, with the difference appearing in blood and tumor.

TCRdb re-processed the PCR reads through MiXCR. This repertoire shows tens of thousands of clones, approximately 34% found once; its top ten account for over 25%. In regard to this clone: Its antigen is still unknown.

This TCR came from a female donor with papillary thyroid cancer or a benign thyroid nodule (not recorded which). Some clones in this sample may be carry-over from other donors' samples. V is TRBV20-1 and J is TRBJ1-5; D possibly corresponds to TRBD1 (6 bases). Sequenced input: tumor tissue. CDR3 loop: CSASTGTSNQPQHF. The CDR3 DNA sequence: TGCAGTGCTTCTACAGGGACGAGCAATCAGCCCCAGCATTTT.